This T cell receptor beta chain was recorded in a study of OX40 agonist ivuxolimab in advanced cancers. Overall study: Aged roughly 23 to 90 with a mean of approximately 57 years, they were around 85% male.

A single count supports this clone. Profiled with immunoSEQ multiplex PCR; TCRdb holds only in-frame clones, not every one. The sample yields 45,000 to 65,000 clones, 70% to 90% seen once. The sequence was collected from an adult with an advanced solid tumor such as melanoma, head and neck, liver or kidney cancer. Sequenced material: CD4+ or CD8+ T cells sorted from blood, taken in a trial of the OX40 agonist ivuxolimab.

Here the CDR3 DNA reads TGCGCCAGCAGCTTGTGGACCACAGATACGCAGTATTTT. The encoded protein is CASSLWTTDTQYF. The gene calls are TRBV5-1 and TRBJ2-3; D remains unclear. Germline assignment: CDR1 SGHRS and CDR2 YFSETQ. Between the trimmed V and J ends, which lost 1 base and 2 bases, there was a span of 5 bases. This CDR3 is built from 13 residues.